One and the same sample provided the 15 T cell receptor beta chains below, sequenced in a study of identical twins. TCRdb recomputed calls from the 5' RACE reads with MiXCR, one row per CDR3 protein. The sample shows 500,000 to 650,000 distinct CDR3 sequences, approximately 20% of them seen only once. These data were also filed under a second study, of yellow fever vaccine responses in identical twins.

Sequenced input: CD4+ T cells sorted from blood. These receptors all stem from a woman aged 18-29 years in good health.

The chain is built from TRBV6-9 and TRBJ2-5; 13 nucleotides match TRBD2. This CDR3 spans 14 amino acids. V gave up 6 bases and J gave up 5 bases; unmatched junction bases: 3. Germline CDR1 and CDR2: MNHGY and SVAAGI. CDR3 in amino acids: CASRQLAGGETQYF. CDR3 in DNA: TGTGCCAGCAGGCAACTAGCGGGAGGGGAGACCCAGTACTTC.

This clonotype was seen more than once but under ten times. The chain is built from TRBV7-9 and TRBJ2-1, with a weak D call TRBD1 (7 bases). Germline V gene lookup returns CDR1 SEHNR and CDR2 FQNEAQ (reference sequence). V was shortened by 1 base and J by 0 bases, with 10 bases between the two germline ends. The CDR3 is 16 amino acids. CDR3 loop: CASSLGQGGSYNEQFF. The CDR3 nucleotides read TGTGCCAGCAGCTTAGGCCAGGGGGGCTCCTACAATGAGCAGTTCTTC.

V is TRBV28 and J is TRBJ2-1; 7 bases line up with TRBD2. J gave up 10 bases and V 4 bases, and 13 bases lay outside the gene matches. Germline lookup yields CDR1 MDHEN and CDR2 SYDVKM. CDR3 length: 15 amino acids. In DNA, the CDR3 is TGTGCCAGCAGTTCCTACCTAGCGGAACCCCCCGAGCAGTTCTTC. This translates into CASSSYLAEPPEQFF.

The rearrangement uses TRBV19 and TRBJ1-2, with 9 bases lining up with TRBD1. CDR3 size: 15 residues. CDR1 LNHDA and CDR2 SQIVND come from the germline V gene (reference sequence). Losses at the gene ends were 4 bases for V and 2 bases for J; bases not matched to a gene: 5. For the CDR3, the DNA is TGTGCCAGTAGTAATCAGGACAGGGGCAACTATGGCTACACCTTC. The encoded protein is CASSNQDRGNYGYTF.

The chain carries TRBV11-1 and TRBJ2-7; D tentatively fits TRBD1 or TRBD2 (5 bases each). The CDR3 contains 14 residues. From germline, CDR1 is SGHAT and CDR2 FQDESV (reference sequence). V was cut by 5 bases and J by 5 bases, with 16 bases left in between. The CDR3 reads CASSADRGVDEQYV. The CDR3 nucleotides are TGTGCCAGCAGCGCAGATAGGGGAGTAGACGAGCAGTACGTC.

This clonotype was found many times. The V and J genes are TRBV12-3 or TRBV12-4 and TRBJ1-5; no reliable D call. This CDR3 spans 12 amino acids. Trimming took off 2 bases at V and 7 bases at J, with 6 bases between the two ends. CDR3 sequence (DNA): TGTGCCAGCAGTTTAAGGGAGCAGCCCCAGCATTTT. It codes for CASSLREQPQHF.

The genes are TRBV6-1 and TRBJ2-7; tentative D call: TRBD1 (5 bases). The CDR3 is made up of 13 amino acids. CDR1 is MNHNS and CDR2 is SASEGT in the germline V gene. Trimming cost V 5 bases and J 7 bases, with 15 bases left between them. CDR3 in amino acids: CASSPTVPAEQYF. The CDR3 DNA is TGTGCCAGCAGTCCGACAGTCCCGGCGGAGCAGTACTTC.

The chain has TRBV10-3 and TRBJ2-7; D is unresolved. This CDR3 contains 12 residues. Trimming shortened V by 3 bases and J by 2 bases, and 5 bases separated the two germline ends. The germline V gene encodes CDR1 ENHRY and CDR2 SYGVKD. DNA of the CDR3: TGTGCCATCAGTGACAGCCCCTACGAGCAGTACGTC. As protein: CAISDSPYEQYV.

This clonotype was observed a few times. The genes are TRBV7-9 and TRBJ2-4; 9 bases match TRBD1. CDR1 and CDR2 from the germline V gene are SEHNR and FQNEAQ (reference sequence). The CDR3 runs to 17 residues. The V segment lost 4 bases and the J segment 2 bases; nucleotides outside the gene matches: 9. This CDR3 is CASSSSGTGLTKNIQYF. The CDR3 bases are TGTGCCAGCAGCTCGTCGGGGACAGGGTTGACCAAAAACATTCAGTACTTC.

This clonotype was observed a few times. The chain recombines TRBV7-9 with TRBJ2-5, with 14 bases that match TRBD2. J gave up 5 bases and V 2 bases, and 7 bases lay outside the gene matches. This CDR3 contains 17 residues. Germline V gives CDR1 SEHNR, CDR2 FQNEAQ (reference sequence). The chain's CDR3 is CASSLSGLAGGLETQYF. The CDR3 DNA is TGTGCCAGCAGCTTATCCGGACTAGCGGGAGGTTTGGAGACCCAGTACTTC.

V is TRBV5-6 and J is TRBJ2-4; the D is unclear. Germline loops: CDR1 SGHDT, CDR2 YYEEEE. V lost 1 base, J lost 0 bases, and 11 bases lay in between. The CDR3 covers 16 residues. This CDR3 is CASSLNRLLAKNIQYF. CDR3 in DNA: TGTGCCAGCAGCTTGAATCGGCTCCTAGCCAAAAACATTCAGTACTTC.

This clonotype was counted between two and nine times. This chain links TRBV7-6 with TRBJ1-1, with a tentative D call TRBD1 (6 bases). Germline V gene lookup returns CDR1 SGHVS and CDR2 FNYEAQ. V was cut by 5 bases and J by 0 bases, with 10 bases left in between. The CDR3 length is 14 residues. The CDR3 region has the DNA TGTGCCAGCAGCATCGACAGGCTGAACACTGAAGCTTTCTTT. Amino acids: CASSIDRLNTEAFF.

This chain connects TRBV29-1 to TRBJ2-1; TRBD2 aligns across 15 bases. Germline assignment: CDR1 SQVTM and CDR2 ANQGSEA. This CDR3 has 19 residues. V dropped 7 bases and J dropped 4; count of bases not matched to a gene: 17. The CDR3 loop reads CSGEEAPGTSGRFYNEQFF. The CDR3 coding sequence is TGCAGCGGGGAGGAGGCACCCGGGACTAGCGGGAGGTTTTACAATGAGCAGTTCTTC.

This clonotype was seen a handful of times. The chain carries TRBV29-1 and TRBJ1-1, with TRBD1 as a possible D gene (5 bases). Germline-derived CDR1 and CDR2 are SQVTM and ANQGSEA. The CDR3 runs to 13 residues. The germline V and J ends were trimmed by 5 bases and 4 bases, with 14 bases remaining between them. CDR3 DNA sequence: TGCAGCGTTTCCCCGGGGGTGGGCACTGAAGCTTTCTTT. It specifies CSVSPGVGTEAFF.

V is TRBV4-1 and J is TRBJ2-3, with TRBD1 matching 7 bases. The CDR3 loop spans 18 amino acids. CDR1 MGHRA and CDR2 YSYEKL come from the germline V gene. V lost 1 base and J lost 3; bases outside the gene matches: 13. The CDR3 loop reads CASSQGVTPRGPTDTQYF. In DNA, the CDR3 is TGCGCCAGCAGCCAAGGCGTAACACCGAGGGGGCCAACAGATACGCAGTATTTT.